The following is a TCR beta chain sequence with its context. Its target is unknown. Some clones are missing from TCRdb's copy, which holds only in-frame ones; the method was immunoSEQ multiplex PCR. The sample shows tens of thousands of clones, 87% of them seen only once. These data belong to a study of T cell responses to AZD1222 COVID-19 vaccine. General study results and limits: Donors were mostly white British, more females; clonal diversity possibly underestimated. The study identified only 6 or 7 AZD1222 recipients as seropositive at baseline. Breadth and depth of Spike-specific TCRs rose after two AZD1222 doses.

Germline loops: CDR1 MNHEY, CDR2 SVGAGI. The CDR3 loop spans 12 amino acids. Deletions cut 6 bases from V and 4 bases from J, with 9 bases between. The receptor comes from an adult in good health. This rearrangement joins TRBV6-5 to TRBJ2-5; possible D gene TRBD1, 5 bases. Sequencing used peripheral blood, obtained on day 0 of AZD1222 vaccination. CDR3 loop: CASRRRGETQYF. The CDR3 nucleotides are TGTGCCAGCAGGCGAAGGGGAGAGACCCAGTACTTC.